This entry concerns a single TCR beta chain. This CDR3 has 18 amino acids. The data stem from a study of T cell responses to AZD1222 COVID-19 vaccine. Data came from immunoSEQ multiplex PCR; TCRdb stores just in-frame clones and leaves some out. The sample has some 120,000 clones, approximately 85% seen once; the top ten hold 9% to 9.5%. The chain carries TRBV21-1 and TRBJ1-6; TRBD1 is taken as the D call from the table, unchecked against the DNA. TRBV21-1 is reported as a pseudogene. The receptor was isolated from an adult in good health. Source: peripheral blood, taken on day 0 of AZD1222 vaccination. The CDR3 DNA reads as TGTGCCAGCAGTAGGGGTACAGGGGGCAACCCCTATAATTCACCCCTCCACTTT. Translated, it gives CASSRGTGGNPYNSPLHF.